Each of the 23 T cell receptor beta chains below was sequenced from the same sample in a study of T-cell memory formation after mild COVID-19. TCRdb independently ran MiXCR on the 5' RACE reads; one entry per CDR3 protein. In the table there are 550,000 to 700,000 distinct CDR3 sequences, 15% to 20% of which are singletons. What was sequenced was PBMCs or a T cell subset sorted from them (not recorded which). These receptors were collected from an adult woman who had mild COVID-19 (a few samples of this study predate the infection). Cell type and time point are not known.

This clonotype turned up a few times. The chain recombines TRBV7-9 with TRBJ2-7, with 12 nucleotides matching TRBD2. V was pared by 4 bases and J by 4 bases, with 5 bases of the junction left unmatched. Germline V gene sequence: CDR1 SEHNR, CDR2 FQNEAQ (reference sequence). The CDR3 contains 15 residues. CDR3 DNA: TGTGCCAGCAGCTCCGGGACTAGCGGGCCGTACGAGCAGTACTTC. Amino acid sequence: CASSSGTSGPYEQYF.

This clonotype was seen a few times. This sequence joins TRBV7-9 and TRBJ2-1; TRBD2 matches 9 bases. There are 19 residues in the CDR3. Germline V gene lookup returns CDR1 SEHNR and CDR2 FQNEAQ (reference sequence). Unmatched junction bases numbered 22, after V lost 9 bases and J lost 4 bases. The CDR3, as DNA: TGTGCCAGTCAAGCGGGAGGCCTAGCGGTAATCCGGGGTTACAATGAGCAGTTCTTC. It yields the protein CASQAGGLAVIRGYNEQFF.

The table lists this clonotype with a few counts. The V gene is TRBV5-6, the J gene TRBJ1-5, with TRBD1 identical over 11 bases. This CDR3 has 15 amino acids. Trimming cost V 4 bases and J 5 bases; bases outside gene matches: 5. Per the germline V gene, CDR1 is SGHDT and CDR2 is YYEEEE. The CDR3 nucleotides are TGTGCCAGCAGCGAGGGGACAGGGGGGGATCAGCCCCAGCATTTT. Translation: CASSEGTGGDQPQHF.

This clonotype was counted at least ten times. J is TRBJ2-1 and V is TRBV29-1, with TRBD1 as a possible D gene (5 bases). V was shortened by 5 bases and J by 5 bases, with 22 bases between the two germline ends. This CDR3 has 16 amino acids. CDR1 SQVTM and CDR2 ANQGSEA come from the germline V gene. For the CDR3, the DNA is TGCAGCGTTTACGACATCCCCGGACAACCCAACAATGAGCAGTTCTTC. This sequence encodes CSVYDIPGQPNNEQFF.

The chain is built from TRBV6-2 or TRBV6-3 and TRBJ2-5, with D maybe TRBD2 (5 bases). The CDR3 length is 17 residues. Germline loops: CDR1 MNHEY, CDR2 SVGEGT. V lost 6 bases and J 3 bases, leaving 23 bases between the germline ends. DNA for the CDR3: TGTGCCAGCAGCCGGACTCGCTTTGGAGGACCCGAAGAGACCCAGTACTTC. Translating gives CASSRTRFGGPEETQYF.

This clonotype was counted at least ten times. This rearrangement joins TRBV30 to TRBJ2-7; 9 bases are a match to TRBD1. Trimming at V came to 0 bases and at J to 5 bases, leaving 5 bases not matched to a gene. Germline CDR1 GTSNPN, CDR2 SVGIG (reference sequence). The CDR3 runs 14 residues. For the CDR3, the DNA is TGTGCCTGGAGTGTACAGGGGGCGCTCCACGAGCAGTACTTC. Translated, it gives CAWSVQGALHEQYF.

This chain uses TRBV2 with TRBJ1-1, with a weak D call TRBD1 (5 bases). Germline V gene sequence: CDR1 SNHLY, CDR2 FYNNEI. This CDR3 region has 12 residues. Trimming pared 7 bases from V and 7 bases from J, leaving 13 bases between. CDR3 protein: CASTGERGEAFF. The CDR3 DNA sequence: TGTGCCAGCACGGGGGAAAGAGGTGAAGCTTTCTTT. Looking up the rest from reference TRBV2 and TRBJ1-1 gives the full variable domain: EPEVTQTPSHQVTQMGQEVILRCVPISNHLYFYWYRQILGQKVEFLVSFYNNEISEKSEIFDDQFSVERPDGSNFTLKIRSTKLEDSAMYFCASTGERGEAFFGQGTRLTVV.

This clonotype has a handful of counts. The V and J genes are TRBV9 and TRBJ1-1; tentatively, D is TRBD1 (5 bases). The CDR3 sequence is 14 residues long. V lost 0 bases and J lost 3, with 9 bases in between. CDR1 is SGDLS, CDR2 YYNGEE, per germline. Written as DNA, the CDR3 is TGTGCCAGCAGCGTAGAACAGGTGGACACTGAAGCTTTCTTT. It codes for CASSVEQVDTEAFF.

CDR3 nucleotides: TGTGCCAGCAGTGCCCCGGACAGGAAAGAAAACTATGGCTACACCTTC. It codes for CASSAPDRKENYGYTF. J is TRBJ1-2 and V is TRBV6-1; TRBD1 matches 7 bases. The V gene end was trimmed by 4 bases and the J gene end by 2 bases; junction bases not matched to a gene: 10. There are 16 residues in the CDR3. Germline CDR1 MNHNS, CDR2 SASEGT.

The chain employs TRBV18 and TRBJ2-1; 8 nucleotides align to TRBD2. The CDR3 totals 17 residues. Germline V gives CDR1 KGHSH, CDR2 LQKENI. V shed 5 bases, J shed 1 base, and the junction held 10 bases outside the gene matches. The CDR3 DNA follows: TGTGCCAGCTCATCCATCTCTAGCGGGCGATCCTACAATGAGCAGTTCTTC. This codes for CASSSISSGRSYNEQFF.

This clonotype was seen repeatedly, ten times or more. The chain has TRBV2 and TRBJ2-6; D possibly corresponds to TRBD2 (7 bases). Trimming cost V 3 bases and J 2 bases, with 11 bases left between them. CDR3 length: 16 residues. Germline-derived CDR1 and CDR2 are SNHLY and FYNNEI. CDR3 protein: CASSEGGLTGANVLTF. In DNA form, the CDR3 reads TGTGCCAGCAGTGAGGGGGGGCTTACTGGGGCCAACGTCCTGACTTTC.

The gene calls are TRBV9 and TRBJ2-3; TRBD2 might be the D (5 bases). The ends were cut back, 4 bases at V and 0 bases at J, with 12 bases in the middle. CDR1 SGDLS and CDR2 YYNGEE come from the germline V gene. The CDR3 is 15 residues long. CDR3 bases: TGTGCCAGCAGCCGGGTTGGAGGAAGCACAGATACGCAGTATTTT. It translates to CASSRVGGSTDTQYF.

J is TRBJ2-2 and V is TRBV4-3; 15 bases line up with TRBD2. CDR1 LGHNA and CDR2 YSLEER come from the germline V gene. Germline trimming cut 4 bases from V and 6 bases from J; bases unmatched to any gene: 18. This CDR3 has 21 amino acids. CDR3 nucleotides: TGCGCCAGCAGCCTACATGGGGCCCCGCACGGACTAGCGGGAGGGCCCGGGGAGCTGTTTTTT. This codes for CASSLHGAPHGLAGGPGELFF.

This clonotype was counted between two and nine times. The CDR3 reads CASSSSGSIDSYNEQFF. The CDR3 nucleotides are TGTGCCAGCAGCTCTAGCGGGAGTATTGACTCCTACAATGAGCAGTTCTTC. The chain is built from TRBV7-3 and TRBJ2-1; 10 bases fit TRBD2. The CDR3 contains 17 residues. V gave up 4 bases and J gave up 0 bases; unmatched junction bases: 6. Germline V gene lookup returns CDR1 SGHTA and CDR2 FQGTGA.

A few counts support this clonotype. The rearrangement uses TRBV29-1 and TRBJ2-1; D is ambiguous. The CDR3 has 11 amino acids. The germline V and J ends were trimmed by 3 bases and 6 bases, with 6 bases remaining between them. CDR1 is SQVTM, CDR2 ANQGSEA, per germline. The CDR3 loop is CSVELPNEQFF. CDR3 bases: TGCAGCGTTGAGCTACCCAATGAGCAGTTCTTC.

This chain links TRBV7-9 with TRBJ1-2; D is unresolved. The CDR3 contains 15 residues. V lost 1 base, J lost 2 bases, and 11 bases lay in between. Germline CDR1 reads SEHNR; CDR2 reads FQNEAQ (reference sequence). CDR3 coding DNA: TGTGCCAGCAGCTTAGAGTTAACAGCCAACTATGGCTACACCTTC. Its protein is CASSLELTANYGYTF.

The chain links TRBV9 to TRBJ2-3; TRBD1 is a possible D gene (6 bases). V gave up 3 bases and J gave up 2 bases, with 7 bases separating them. Germline lookup yields CDR1 SGDLS and CDR2 YYNGEE. The CDR3 loop spans 13 amino acids. In DNA form, the CDR3 reads TGTGCCAGCAGCGCAGGGGTCACAGATACGCAGTATTTT. It specifies CASSAGVTDTQYF. The full variable domain, with the rest looked up from reference TRBV9 and TRBJ2-3, is DSGVTQTPKHLITATGQRVTLRCSPRSGDLSVYWYQQSLDQGLQFLIQYYNGEERAKGNILERFSAQQFPDLHSELNLSSLELGDSALYFCASSAGVTDTQYFGPGTRLTVL.

This clonotype has more than one count but fewer than ten. This sequence joins TRBV6-5 and TRBJ2-7; D is possibly TRBD2 (6 bases). The CDR3 contains 15 residues. V was trimmed by 6 bases and J by 6 bases, leaving 21 bases between them. In germline, CDR1 is MNHEY, CDR2 SVGAGI. The CDR3 here is CASSPGSNDLGEQYF. For the CDR3, the DNA is TGTGCCAGCAGCCCCGGGAGCAATGATTTGGGCGAGCAGTACTTC.

The chain carries TRBV7-6 and TRBJ1-1; 8 bases fit TRBD1. CDR3 length equals 15 residues. The junction had 10 bases not matched to a gene; V was cut back by 5 bases and J by 5 bases. Germline values: CDR1 SGHVS, CDR2 FNYEAQ. Here the CDR3 reads CASSPRQGWGTEAFF. In nucleotides, the CDR3 is TGTGCCAGCAGCCCTAGACAGGGGTGGGGGACTGAAGCTTTCTTT.

CDR3 amino acids: CASSLVYSEQYF. CDR3 DNA sequence: TGTGCCAGCAGCTTAGTATACAGTGAGCAGTACTTC. The genes are TRBV7-8 and TRBJ2-7; D is uncertain. This CDR3 has 12 amino acids. Germline V gene data show CDR1 as SGHVS and CDR2 as FQNEAQ. Trimming stripped 1 base from V and 7 bases from J, with 8 bases between.

This clonotype was recorded a few times. The chain uses TRBV24-1 and TRBJ2-1; 7 bases align to TRBD2. The CDR3 is 14 residues long. J gave up 4 bases and V 8 bases, and 7 bases lay outside the gene matches. Germline CDR1 KGHDR, CDR2 SFDVKD. As DNA, the CDR3 is TGTGCCACCACCCCCAGCGGGGATTACAATGAGCAGTTCTTC. This translates into CATTPSGDYNEQFF.

This clonotype was counted only a few times. The J gene is TRBJ2-3, the V gene TRBV7-3; D not certain. The CDR3 consists of 13 residues. V lost 5 bases to trimming and J lost 5 bases, with 11 bases between them. Germline values: CDR1 SGHTA, CDR2 FQGTGA. The CDR3 DNA reads as TGTGCCAGCAGCGACAATCCAGTAGATACGCAGTATTTT. It codes for CASSDNPVDTQYF.

This clonotype was picked up many times. The chain joins TRBV7-3 to TRBJ2-3; 11 bases agree with TRBD2. J was trimmed by 6 bases and V by 4 bases; bases with no gene match: 6. CDR1 SGHTA and CDR2 FQGTGA come from the germline V gene. The CDR3 has 15 amino acids. CDR3 sequence: CASSYSGGASDTQYF. The CDR3 region has the DNA TGTGCCAGCAGCTATAGCGGGGGGGCCAGTGATACGCAGTATTTT. The full variable domain, completed using reference TRBV7-3 and TRBJ2-3, is GAGVSQTPSNKVTEKGKYVELRCDPISGHTALYWYRQSLGQGPEFLIYFQGTGAADDSGLPNDRFFAVRPEGSVSTLKIQRTERGDSAVYLCASSYSGGASDTQYFGPGTRLTVL.